The entry below gives a single T cell receptor beta chain sequence along with its context. Its antigen remains unknown. The sample belongs to a study of cytomegalovirus exposure and HLA in healthy donors. Study results and limitations: Reports credit the classifier with highly specific, highly sensitive diagnosis of cytomegalovirus status. In vitro checks showed that a few CMV-associated chains really do target CMV antigens.

The CDR3 is made up of 18 amino acids. Losses at the gene ends were 1 base for V and 5 bases for J; bases not matched to a gene: 9. Germline V CDR1 and CDR2: MGHRA, YSYEKL. PCR involved 60 Vbeta and 13 Jbeta primers. Sequencing was performed with immunoSEQ multiplex PCR; in TCRdb, only in-frame clones are kept and a portion is missing. This sample's clone table lists approximately 46,000 clones. Source material: PBMCs. The chain joins TRBV4-1 to TRBJ2-5; TRBD2 matches 14 bases. The receptor was derived from a male donor in good health and CMV-seronegative. CDR3 bases: TGCGCCAGCAGCCAAGGTCAGGGACTAGCGGGAGTCGAGGAGACCCAGTACTTC. This translates into CASSQGQGLAGVEETQYF.